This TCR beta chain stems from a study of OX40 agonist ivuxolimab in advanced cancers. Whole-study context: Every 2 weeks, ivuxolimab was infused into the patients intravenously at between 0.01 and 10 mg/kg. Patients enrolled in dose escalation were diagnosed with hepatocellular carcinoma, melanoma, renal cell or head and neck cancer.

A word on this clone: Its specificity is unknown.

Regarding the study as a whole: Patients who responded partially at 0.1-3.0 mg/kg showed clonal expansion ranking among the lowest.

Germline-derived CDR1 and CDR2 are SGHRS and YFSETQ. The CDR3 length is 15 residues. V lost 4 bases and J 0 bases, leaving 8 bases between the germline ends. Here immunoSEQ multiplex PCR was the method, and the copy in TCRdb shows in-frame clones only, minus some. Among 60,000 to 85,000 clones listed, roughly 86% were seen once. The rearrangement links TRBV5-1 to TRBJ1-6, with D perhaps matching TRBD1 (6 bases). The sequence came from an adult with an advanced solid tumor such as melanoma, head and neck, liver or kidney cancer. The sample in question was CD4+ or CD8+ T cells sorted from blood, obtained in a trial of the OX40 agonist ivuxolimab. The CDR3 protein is CASSPGVSYNSPLHF. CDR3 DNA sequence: TGCGCCAGCAGCCCAGGGGTCTCCTATAATTCACCCCTCCACTTT.